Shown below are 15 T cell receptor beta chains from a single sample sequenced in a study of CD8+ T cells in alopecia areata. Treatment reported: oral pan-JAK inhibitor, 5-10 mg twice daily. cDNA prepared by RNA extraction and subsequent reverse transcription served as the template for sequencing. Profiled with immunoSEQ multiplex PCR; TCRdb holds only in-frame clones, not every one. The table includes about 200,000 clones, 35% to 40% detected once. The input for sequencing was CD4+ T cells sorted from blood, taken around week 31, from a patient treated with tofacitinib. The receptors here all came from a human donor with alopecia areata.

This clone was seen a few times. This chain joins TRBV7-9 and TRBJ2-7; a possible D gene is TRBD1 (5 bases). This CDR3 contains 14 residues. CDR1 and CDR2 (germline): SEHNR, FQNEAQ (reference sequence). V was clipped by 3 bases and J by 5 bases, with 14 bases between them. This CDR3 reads CASSFRDSIHEQYF. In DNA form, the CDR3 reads TGTGCCAGCAGCTTCCGAGACAGTATTCACGAGCAGTACTTC.

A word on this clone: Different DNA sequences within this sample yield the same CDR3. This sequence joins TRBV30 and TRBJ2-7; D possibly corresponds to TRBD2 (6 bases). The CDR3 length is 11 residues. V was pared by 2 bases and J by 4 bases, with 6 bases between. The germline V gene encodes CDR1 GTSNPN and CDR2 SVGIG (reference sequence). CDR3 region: CAWSRGYEQYF. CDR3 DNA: TGTGCCTGGAGTCGGGGGTACGAGCAGTACTTC.

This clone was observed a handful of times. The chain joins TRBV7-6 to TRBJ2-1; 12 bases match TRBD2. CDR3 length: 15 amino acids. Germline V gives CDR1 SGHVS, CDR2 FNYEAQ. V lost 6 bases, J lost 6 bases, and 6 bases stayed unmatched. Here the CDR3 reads CASSFGLAGSNEQFF. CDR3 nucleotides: TGTGCCAGCAGTTTCGGACTAGCGGGGAGCAATGAGCAGTTCTTC.

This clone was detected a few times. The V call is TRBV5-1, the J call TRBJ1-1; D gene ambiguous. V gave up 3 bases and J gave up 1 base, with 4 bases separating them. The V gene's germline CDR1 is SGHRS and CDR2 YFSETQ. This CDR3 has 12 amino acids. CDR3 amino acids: CASSSENTEAFF. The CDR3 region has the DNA TGCGCCAGCAGCTCCGAGAACACTGAAGCTTTCTTT. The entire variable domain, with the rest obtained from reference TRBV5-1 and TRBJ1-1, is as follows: KAGVTQTPRYLIKTRGQQVTLSCSPISGHRSVSWYQQTPGQGLQFLFEYFSETQRNKGNFPGRFSGRQFSNSRSEMNVSTLELGDSALYLCASSSENTEAFFGQGTRLTVV.

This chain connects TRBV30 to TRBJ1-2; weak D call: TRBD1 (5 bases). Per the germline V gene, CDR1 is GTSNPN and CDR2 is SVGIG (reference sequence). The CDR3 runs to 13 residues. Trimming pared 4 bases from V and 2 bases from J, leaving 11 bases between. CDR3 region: CAWTGSDNYGYTF. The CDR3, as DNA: TGTGCCTGGACAGGGAGTGACAACTATGGCTACACCTTC.

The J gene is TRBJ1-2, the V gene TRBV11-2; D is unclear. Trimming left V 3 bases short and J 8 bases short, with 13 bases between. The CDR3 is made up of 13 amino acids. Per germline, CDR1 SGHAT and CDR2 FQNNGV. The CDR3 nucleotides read TGTGCCAGCAGCTTCTTTGGTTCCGAAGGCTACACCTTC. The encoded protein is CASSFFGSEGYTF.

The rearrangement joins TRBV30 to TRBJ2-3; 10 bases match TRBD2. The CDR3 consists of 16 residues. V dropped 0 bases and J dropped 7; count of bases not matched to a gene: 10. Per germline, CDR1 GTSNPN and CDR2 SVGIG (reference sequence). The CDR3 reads CAWSVGASGSLNTQYF. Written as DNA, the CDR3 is TGTGCCTGGAGTGTAGGGGCTAGCGGGAGCTTGAATACGCAGTATTTT.

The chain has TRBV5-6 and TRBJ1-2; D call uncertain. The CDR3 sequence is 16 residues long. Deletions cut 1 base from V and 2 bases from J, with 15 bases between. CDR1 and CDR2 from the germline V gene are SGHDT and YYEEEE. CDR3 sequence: CASSLYRTRLNYGYTF. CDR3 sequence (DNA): TGTGCCAGCAGCTTGTACAGAACCCGATTAAACTATGGCTACACCTTC.

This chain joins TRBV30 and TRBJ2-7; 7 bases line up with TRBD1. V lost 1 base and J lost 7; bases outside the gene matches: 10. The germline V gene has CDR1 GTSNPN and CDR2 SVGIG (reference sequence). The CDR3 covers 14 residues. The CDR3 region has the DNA TGTGCCTGGAGTGGGACAGGCTCGGTAGTAGAGCAGTACTTC. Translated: CAWSGTGSVVEQYF.

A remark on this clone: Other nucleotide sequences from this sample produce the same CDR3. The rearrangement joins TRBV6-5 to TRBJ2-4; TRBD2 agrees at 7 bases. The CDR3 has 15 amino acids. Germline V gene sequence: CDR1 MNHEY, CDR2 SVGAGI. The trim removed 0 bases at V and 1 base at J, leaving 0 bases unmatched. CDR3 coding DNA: TGTGCCAGCAGTTACTCGCGGGGGGCCAAAAACATTCAGTACTTC. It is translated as CASSYSRGAKNIQYF.

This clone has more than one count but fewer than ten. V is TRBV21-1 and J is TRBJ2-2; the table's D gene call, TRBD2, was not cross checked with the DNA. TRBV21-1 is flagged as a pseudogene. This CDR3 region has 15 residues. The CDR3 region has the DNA TGTGCCAGCTCCCCACTGCGGGAGAACACCGGGGAGCTGTTTTTT. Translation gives CASSPLRENTGELFF.

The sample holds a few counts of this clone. For the CDR3, the DNA is TGTGCCAGCAGCTCAAGTCAGGGCTTTGACTATGGCTACACCTTC. It specifies CASSSSQGFDYGYTF. The J gene is TRBJ1-2, the V gene TRBV5-4, with D possibly matching TRBD1 (5 bases). Trimming removed 3 bases from V and 3 bases from J, with 15 bases in between. The CDR3 runs to 15 residues. Germline-derived CDR1 and CDR2 are SGHNT and YYREEE (reference sequence).

The CDR3 spells CASSVGTGEQPQHF. For the CDR3, the DNA is TGTGCCAGCAGTGTCGGGACAGGGGAACAGCCCCAGCATTTT. V usage is TRBV6-1 and J usage is TRBJ1-5, with TRBD1 identical over 10 bases. The CDR3 is 14 amino acids. Germline V gene lookup returns CDR1 MNHNS and CDR2 SASEGT. The trim removed 4 bases at V and 7 bases at J, leaving 4 bases unmatched.

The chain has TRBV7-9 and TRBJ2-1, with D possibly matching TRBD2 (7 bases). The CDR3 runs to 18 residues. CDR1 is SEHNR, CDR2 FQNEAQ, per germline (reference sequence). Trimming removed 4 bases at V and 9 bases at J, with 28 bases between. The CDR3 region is CASSSRGSTGRARSEQFF. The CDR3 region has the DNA TGTGCCAGCAGCTCGAGGGGGTCAACGGGGAGGGCCAGGAGTGAGCAGTTCTTC.

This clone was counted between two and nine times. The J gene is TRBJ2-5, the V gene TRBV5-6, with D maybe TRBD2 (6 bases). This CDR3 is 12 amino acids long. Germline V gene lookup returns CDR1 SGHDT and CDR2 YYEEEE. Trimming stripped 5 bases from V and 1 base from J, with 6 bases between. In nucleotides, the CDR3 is TGTGCCAGCAGGGAGGGCCAAGAGACCCAGTACTTC. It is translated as CASREGQETQYF.